What follows is one TCR beta chain and its context. The germline V gene has CDR1 MNHEY and CDR2 SVGEGT. With V trimmed by 2 bases and J by 0 bases, 4 bases remained unmatched. The CDR3 consists of 18 residues. The entry originates in a study of blood T cell repertoires in COVID-19. As for the study in general: Acute and convalescent COVID-19 samples came from the United States, Italy and Spain. The cDNA or gDNA used as material had been derived from T cells, B-cell-depleted T cells, or PBMCs.

Original methodology: From reference gene primer amplification, estimates of nucleated cell counts were derived. TCRdb keeps only in-frame clones here, not all; method: immunoSEQ multiplex PCR. D and trimming were read from the DNA, whereas the V and J calls and clone size are those reported in that table. Altogether approximately 74,000 clones are present, around nine tenths being singletons, with the ten largest covering roughly 1.9%. This TCR derives from a woman between 55 and 75 years old with acute or convalescent COVID-19. This chain links TRBV6-2 or TRBV6-3 with TRBJ2-3; the match to TRBD2 covers 14 bases. The sample taken for sequencing was peripheral blood. DNA of the CDR3: TGTGCCAGCAGTTACCGAGGACTAGCGGGGGGTAGCACAGATACGCAGTATTTT. This encodes CASSYRGLAGGSTDTQYF.